Presented here are 28 T cell receptor beta chains from one specimen sequenced in a study of blood T cell repertoires in COVID-19. Sequencing was performed with immunoSEQ multiplex PCR; in TCRdb, only in-frame clones are kept and a portion is missing. The sample contains 250,000 to 300,000 clones, roughly 90% of which appear only once. Sequencing was done on a sample of peripheral blood. Receptor source: a woman in her forties or fifties who had recovered from COVID-19.

The CDR3 DNA is TGTGCCAGCAGCTCAGAGGGGGCCACCGGGGAGCTGTTTTTT. It is translated as CASSSEGATGELFF. The V gene is TRBV7-2, the J gene TRBJ2-2; TRBD1 matches 7 bases. Trimming removed 4 bases from V and 4 bases from J; junction bases left unmatched: 3. Germline CDR1 is SGHTA and CDR2 is FQGNSA. This CDR3 comprises 14 residues.

The CDR3 DNA follows: TGCGCCAGCAGCCAAGAGGGGGACATATTCTATGGCTACACCTTC. Protein sequence: CASSQEGDIFYGYTF. The V gene is TRBV4-3, the J gene TRBJ1-2, with a possible D match to TRBD1 (6 bases). Germline V gene lookup returns CDR1 LGHNA and CDR2 YSLEER. This CDR3 comprises 15 residues. V lost 0 bases and J lost 4, with 12 bases in between.

The chain combines TRBV28 with TRBJ1-1; no clear D. V was clipped by 8 bases and J by 11 bases, with 12 bases between them. This CDR3 has 10 amino acids. Germline CDR1 MDHEN, CDR2 SYDVKM. The CDR3: CASRNREAFF. CDR3 DNA: TGTGCCAGCCGGAACCGGGAGGCTTTCTTT.

V is TRBV7-2 and J is TRBJ2-3; D is unclear. The CDR3 length is 15 residues. Germline V gene data show CDR1 as SGHTA and CDR2 as FQGNSA. V dropped 0 bases and J dropped 1 base, with 8 bases sitting between them. The CDR3 nucleotides are TGTGCCAGCAGCTTAGCCAGAATTCGCACAGATACGCAGTATTTT. Its protein is CASSLARIRTDTQYF.

As regards this clone: The sample has other DNA sequences that encode this CDR3 too. J is TRBJ2-1 and V is TRBV5-1, with 10 bases that match TRBD2. Per the germline V gene, CDR1 is SGHRS and CDR2 is YFSETQ. CDR3 length: 15 amino acids. V was pared by 1 base and J by 4 bases, with 2 bases of the junction left unmatched. CDR3 sequence reads: CASSLSLAGYNEQFF. CDR3 in DNA: TGCGCCAGCAGCTTGTCACTAGCGGGGTACAATGAGCAGTTCTTC. Filled out from reference TRBV5-1 and TRBJ2-1, the complete variable domain reads KAGVTQTPRYLIKTRGQQVTLSCSPISGHRSVSWYQQTPGQGLQFLFEYFSETQRNKGNFPGRFSGRQFSNSRSEMNVSTLELGDSALYLCASSLSLAGYNEQFFGPGTRLTVL.

This clone appeared a few times. CDR3 DNA sequence: TGTGCCAGCAGCCTCCCCGGGACTCCCACAGGGACCCAGTACTTC. Amino acid sequence: CASSLPGTPTGTQYF. The chain is built from TRBV5-6 and TRBJ2-5; D perhaps matches TRBD2 (6 bases). The CDR3 loop spans 15 amino acids. CDR1 is SGHDT and CDR2 is YYEEEE in the germline V gene. V dropped 4 bases and J dropped 7 bases, with 20 bases sitting between them.

V and J are TRBV19 and TRBJ2-2; D is possibly TRBD1 (5 bases). Trimming took off 1 base at V and 5 bases at J, with 14 bases between the two ends. The CDR3 is 16 amino acids. In germline, CDR1 is LNHDA, CDR2 SQIVND (reference sequence). The CDR3: CASSIVPGLGTGELFF. CDR3 DNA sequence: TGTGCCAGTAGTATAGTGCCAGGGTTGGGTACCGGGGAGCTGTTTTTT.

Concerning this clone itself: Other DNA sequences in this specimen translate into the identical CDR3. V and J are TRBV7-2 and TRBJ2-3; 7 bases align to TRBD1. This CDR3 comprises 15 residues. CDR1 SGHTA and CDR2 FQGNSA come from the germline V gene. J lost 1 base, V lost 1 base, and 2 bases had no gene match. The CDR3 DNA reads as TGTGCCAGCAGCTTAGGACAGGGAGGCACAGATACGCAGTATTTT. It yields the protein CASSLGQGGTDTQYF.

This chain connects TRBV11-1 to TRBJ1-1, with a tentative D call TRBD1 (6 bases). Germline V gene data show CDR1 as SGHAT and CDR2 as FQDESV (reference sequence). The CDR3 is 13 residues long. Trimming stripped 5 bases from V and 7 bases from J, with 14 bases between. In DNA form, the CDR3 reads TGTGCCAGCAGCCCAGGGGAGGGAATTGAAGCTTTCTTT. Its protein product is CASSPGEGIEAFF.

In regard to this clone: Other DNA sequences within the sample encode an identical CDR3. The J gene is TRBJ1-1, the V gene TRBV5-1; 9 nucleotides align to TRBD1. CDR1 SGHRS and CDR2 YFSETQ come from the germline V gene. The CDR3 loop spans 14 amino acids. J lost 5 bases, V lost 1 base, and 3 bases had no gene match. CDR3 nucleotides: TGCGCCAGCAGCTTGACAGGGGGCGATACTGAAGCTTTCTTT. The encoded protein is CASSLTGGDTEAFF.

The J gene is TRBJ1-2, the V gene TRBV18; D remains unclear. V was clipped by 0 bases and J by 1 base, with 12 bases between them. The CDR3 is 16 amino acids. Germline assignment: CDR1 KGHSH and CDR2 LQKENI. CDR3 sequence (DNA): TGTGCCAGCTCACCACCGGTGGCAGGTTATAACTATGGCTACACCTTC. Its protein is CASSPPVAGYNYGYTF.

V is TRBV13 and J is TRBJ2-3, with TRBD1 matching 9 bases. The CDR3 totals 15 residues. Looked up from germline, CDR1 is PRHDT and CDR2 is FYEKMQ (reference sequence). V lost 3 bases and J lost 3; bases outside the gene matches: 4. CDR3 nucleotide sequence: TGTGCCAGCAGCTTCGACAGGGGGACGACAGATACGCAGTATTTT. It is translated as CASSFDRGTTDTQYF.

The chain couples TRBV5-1 to TRBJ1-1; D unresolved. In germline, CDR1 is SGHRS, CDR2 YFSETQ. V lost 4 bases and J lost 7, with 17 bases in between. This CDR3 is built from 14 residues. The CDR3 is CASSREVEGFEAFF. The CDR3 nucleotides are TGCGCCAGCAGCCGGGAAGTGGAGGGATTTGAAGCTTTCTTT.

On this clone itself: The identical CDR3 is also encoded by other nucleotide sequences in the sample. The J gene is TRBJ1-4, the V gene TRBV18, with 8 bases identical to TRBD1. Germline CDR1 and CDR2: KGHSH and LQKENI. The CDR3 runs 15 residues. The V and J ends lost 2 bases and 5 bases, in that order; junction bases with no gene match: 4. CDR3 region: CASSPTGTGNEKLFF. CDR3 sequence (DNA): TGTGCCAGCTCACCAACCGGGACAGGAAATGAAAAACTGTTTTTT. The full variable domain, completed using reference TRBV18 and TRBJ1-4, is NAGVMQNPRHLVRRRGQEARLRCSPMKGHSHVYWYRQLPEEGLKFMVYLQKENIIDESGMPKERFSAEFPKEGPSILRIQQVVRGDSAAYFCASSPTGTGNEKLFFGSGTQLSVL.

The gene calls are TRBV9 and TRBJ1-2, with D unclear. Germline V lookup: CDR1 SGDLS, CDR2 YYNGEE. Trimming removed 2 bases from V and 0 bases from J, with 14 bases in between. The CDR3 totals 16 residues. The CDR3 coding sequence is TGTGCCAGCAGCGTGTCTCGGGGTGGGCCTAACTATGGCTACACCTTC. Protein: CASSVSRGGPNYGYTF.

V usage is TRBV15 and J usage is TRBJ2-7; 7 bases are shared with TRBD2. Trimming cost V 0 bases and J 4 bases; bases outside gene matches: 3. Germline CDR1 is LNHNV and CDR2 is YYDKDF (reference sequence). The CDR3 is 14 residues long. The DNA for the CDR3 is TGTGCCACCAGCAGAGACAGCGGGGTTTACGAGCAGTACTTC. Its protein product is CATSRDSGVYEQYF. Variable domain in full (rest from reference TRBV15 and TRBJ2-7): DAMVIQNPRYQVTQFGKPVTLSCSQTLNHNVMYWYQQKSSQAPKLLFHYYDKDFNNEADTPDNFQSRRPNTSFCFLDIRSPGLGDTAMYLCATSRDSGVYEQYFGPGTRLTVT.

The chain joins TRBV6-5 to TRBJ2-5; 10 bases are shared with TRBD1. The CDR3 consists of 14 residues. Germline V gives CDR1 MNHEY, CDR2 SVGAGI. The J segment lost 3 bases and the V segment lost 6 bases, leaving 4 bases of the junction unmatched. In DNA form, the CDR3 reads TGTGCCAGCAGAAGGACAGGGGGAGAAGAGACCCAGTACTTC. Its translation is CASRRTGGEETQYF.

Concerning this clone itself: The identical CDR3 is also encoded by other nucleotide sequences in the sample. The rearrangement links TRBV5-1 to TRBJ2-1, with D perhaps TRBD1 (5 bases). This CDR3 has 14 amino acids. Germline lookup yields CDR1 SGHRS and CDR2 YFSETQ. Trimming took 0 bases from V and 3 from J, leaving 7 bases between them. The CDR3 here is CASSLGQFYNEQFF. CDR3 sequence (DNA): TGCGCCAGCAGCTTGGGACAGTTCTACAATGAGCAGTTCTTC. Based on the CDR3 plus reference TRBV5-1 and TRBJ2-1, the full variable domain is KAGVTQTPRYLIKTRGQQVTLSCSPISGHRSVSWYQQTPGQGLQFLFEYFSETQRNKGNFPGRFSGRQFSNSRSEMNVSTLELGDSALYLCASSLGQFYNEQFFGPGTRLTVL.

The chain links TRBV2 to TRBJ1-4; maybe TRBD1 (6 bases). V gave up 5 bases and J gave up 8 bases, with 18 bases separating them. In germline, CDR1 is SNHLY, CDR2 FYNNEI. The CDR3 extends over 15 amino acids. CDR3 protein: CASSLLQGKGEKLFF. CDR3 DNA: TGTGCCAGCAGTCTCCTTCAGGGGAAAGGGGAAAAACTGTTTTTT. The whole variable domain, remainder taken from reference TRBV2 and TRBJ1-4, is EPEVTQTPSHQVTQMGQEVILRCVPISNHLYFYWYRQILGQKVEFLVSFYNNEISEKSEIFDDQFSVERPDGSNFTLKIRSTKLEDSAMYFCASSLLQGKGEKLFFGSGTQLSVL.

This clone was detected a few times. The chain employs TRBV15 and TRBJ2-2; no firm D call. CDR1 is LNHNV and CDR2 is YYDKDF in the germline V gene (reference sequence). Trimming shortened V by 1 base and J by 8 bases, and 8 bases separated the two germline ends. The CDR3 length is 13 residues. The CDR3 protein is CATSRVFAGELFF. CDR3 sequence (DNA): TGTGCCACCAGCAGAGTATTCGCGGGGGAGCTGTTTTTT. Looking up the rest from reference TRBV15 and TRBJ2-2 gives the full variable domain: DAMVIQNPRYQVTQFGKPVTLSCSQTLNHNVMYWYQQKSSQAPKLLFHYYDKDFNNEADTPDNFQSRRPNTSFCFLDIRSPGLGDTAMYLCATSRVFAGELFFGEGSRLTVL.

About this clone: Within the sample, other DNA sequences also encode this same CDR3. The chain has TRBV19 and TRBJ2-5; no clear D gene. The CDR3 consists of 13 residues. The V end was cut by 0 bases, the J end by 3 bases, with 5 bases between. Per germline, CDR1 LNHDA and CDR2 SQIVND (reference sequence). Here the CDR3 DNA reads TGTGCCAGTAGTATAGACGGAGAAGAGACCCAGTACTTC. This translates into CASSIDGEETQYF.

J is TRBJ1-1 and V is TRBV30; D is perhaps TRBD1 (6 bases). The V end lost 3 bases, the J end lost 9 bases, and 20 bases lay between the germline ends. This CDR3 comprises 14 residues. CDR1 and CDR2 (germline): GTSNPN, SVGIG (reference sequence). The CDR3 protein is CAWRAARQAPKAFF. CDR3 sequence (DNA): TGTGCCTGGAGGGCGGCGAGACAGGCACCTAAAGCTTTCTTT.

The rearrangement links TRBV12-3 or TRBV12-4 to TRBJ2-7, with unresolved D. The CDR3 covers 11 residues. The V gene lost 5 bases and the J gene lost 3 bases, with 5 bases spanning the gap. CDR3 sequence reads: CASSINYEQYF. CDR3 nucleotides: TGTGCCAGCAGTATTAACTACGAGCAGTACTTC.

V gene TRBV5-4 combines with J gene TRBJ2-1; 8 nucleotides match TRBD2. With V trimmed by 7 bases and J by 8 bases, 11 bases remained unmatched. The CDR3 totals 14 residues. CDR1 and CDR2 (germline): SGHNT, YYREEE (reference sequence). CDR3 amino acids: CASQPGGAYDEQFF. The DNA for the CDR3 is TGTGCCAGCCAGCCCGGGGGGGCGTATGATGAGCAGTTCTTC.

This chain links TRBV2 with TRBJ1-2, with D uncertain. V was cut by 4 bases and J by 6 bases, with 12 bases left in between. CDR3 length: 13 residues. The germline V gene has CDR1 SNHLY and CDR2 FYNNEI. Written as DNA, the CDR3 is TGTGCCAGCAGTGGGAGTGAATTGGATGGCTACACCTTC. It is translated as CASSGSELDGYTF.

This clone showed up just once. The rearrangement joins TRBV6-5 to TRBJ1-6; 9 nucleotides match TRBD1. CDR1 MNHEY and CDR2 SVGAGI come from the germline V gene. The ends lost 0 bases at V and 9 bases at J; junction bases unmatched: 3. The CDR3 is 15 residues long. This CDR3 reads CASSYSWTGVSPLHF. Here the CDR3 DNA reads TGTGCCAGCAGTTACTCGTGGACAGGGGTTTCACCCCTCCACTTT.

This clone has more than one count but fewer than ten. The rearrangement joins TRBV4-2 to TRBJ2-1; possibly TRBD2 for D (6 bases). Germline V CDR1 and CDR2: LGHNA, YNFKEQ. This CDR3 region has 13 residues. The V gene lost 5 bases and the J gene lost 5 bases, with 10 bases spanning the gap. DNA for the CDR3: TGTGCCAGCAGCTTGGGACTCCACAATGAGCAGTTCTTC. Translating gives CASSLGLHNEQFF.

This chain connects TRBV12-5 to TRBJ1-4, with 7 bases identical to TRBD1. The CDR3 totals 16 residues. Germline V lookup: CDR1 LGHNT, CDR2 FRNRAP. V gave up 3 bases and J gave up 4 bases; unmatched junction bases: 8. The CDR3 sequence: CASGFLTGEVNEKLFF. The CDR3 DNA sequence: TGTGCTAGTGGTTTCCTCACAGGGGAGGTTAATGAAAAACTGTTTTTT.